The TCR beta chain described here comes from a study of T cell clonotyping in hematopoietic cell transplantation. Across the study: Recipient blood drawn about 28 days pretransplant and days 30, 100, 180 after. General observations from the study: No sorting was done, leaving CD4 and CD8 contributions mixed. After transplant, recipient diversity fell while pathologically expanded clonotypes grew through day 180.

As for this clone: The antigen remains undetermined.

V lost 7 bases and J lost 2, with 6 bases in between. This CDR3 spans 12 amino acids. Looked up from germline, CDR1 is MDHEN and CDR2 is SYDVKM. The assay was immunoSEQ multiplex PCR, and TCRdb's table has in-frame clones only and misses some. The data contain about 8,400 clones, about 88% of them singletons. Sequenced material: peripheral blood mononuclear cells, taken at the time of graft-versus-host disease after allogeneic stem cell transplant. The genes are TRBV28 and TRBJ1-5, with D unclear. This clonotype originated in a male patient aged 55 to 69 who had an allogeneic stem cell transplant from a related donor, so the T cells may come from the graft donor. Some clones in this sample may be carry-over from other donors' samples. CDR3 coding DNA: TGTGCCAGCATGGTCGGCAATCAGCCCCAGCATTTT. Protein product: CASMVGNQPQHF. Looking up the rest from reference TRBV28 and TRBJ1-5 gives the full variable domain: DVKVTQSSRYLVKRTGEKVFLECVQDMDHENMFWYRQDPGLGLRLIYFSYDVKMKEKGDIPEGYSVSREKKERFSLILESASTNQTSMYLCASMVGNQPQHFGDGTRLSIL.